This entry concerns a single T cell receptor (beta chain). In the same sample, other DNA sequences code for this CDR3. Profiled with immunoSEQ multiplex PCR; TCRdb holds only in-frame clones, not every one. Here the sample spans around 940,000 clones, about three quarters being singletons. This sample was taken from a study of shared clonotypes between healthy human individuals. The CDR3 sequence is 16 residues long. The germline V gene encodes CDR1 MNHEY and CDR2 SVGAGI. V gave up 0 bases and J gave up 0 bases, with 9 bases separating them. This TCR derives from a man aged 18 to 35 in good health. Sequencing input: memory CD4+ T cells sorted from blood. Subset specified: CD45RA-negative fraction. The chain joins TRBV6-5 to TRBJ2-1; D uncertain. In nucleotides, the CDR3 is TGTGCCAGCAGTTACTCAGGACGGAGCTCCTACAATGAGCAGTTCTTC. Translating it yields CASSYSGRSSYNEQFF.